The source of this T cell receptor beta chain is a study of identical twins. One entry per CDR3 protein, called by TCRdb with MiXCR from the 5' RACE reads. The data contain fewer than 250,000 distinct CDR3 sequences, less than 10% of them singletons. Germline values: CDR1 ENHRY, CDR2 SYGVKD. Trimming took 3 bases from V and 6 from J, leaving 8 bases between them. CDR3 length: 12 residues. This clonotype was detected a few times. What it recognizes is unknown. Points from the study as a whole: Abundant beta clonotypes from cord blood bore fewer insertions; memory repertoires lacked this pattern.

The V call is TRBV10-3, the J call TRBJ1-2; no clear D. Sequencing used memory (CD45RO+) T cells sorted from blood. This TCR was sampled from a woman between 18 and 29 years old in good health. CDR3 coding DNA: TGTGCCATCAGTGAACCCTTTGATGGCTACACCTTC. As protein: CAISEPFDGYTF.